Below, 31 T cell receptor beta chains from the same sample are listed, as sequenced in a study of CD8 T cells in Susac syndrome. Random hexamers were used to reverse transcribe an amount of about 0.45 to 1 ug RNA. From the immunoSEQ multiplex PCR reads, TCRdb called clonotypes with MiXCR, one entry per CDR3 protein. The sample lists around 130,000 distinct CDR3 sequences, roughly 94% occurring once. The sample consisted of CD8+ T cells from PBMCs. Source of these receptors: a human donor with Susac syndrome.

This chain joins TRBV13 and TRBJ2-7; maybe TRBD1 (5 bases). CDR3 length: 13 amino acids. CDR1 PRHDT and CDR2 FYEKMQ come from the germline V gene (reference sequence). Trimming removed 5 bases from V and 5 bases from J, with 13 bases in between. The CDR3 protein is CASSPQGGHEQYF. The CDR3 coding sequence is TGTGCCAGCAGCCCTCAGGGTGGGCACGAGCAGTACTTC.

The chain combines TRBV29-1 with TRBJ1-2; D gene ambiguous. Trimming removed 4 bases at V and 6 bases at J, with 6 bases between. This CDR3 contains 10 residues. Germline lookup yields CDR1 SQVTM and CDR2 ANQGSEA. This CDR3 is CSVVVNGYTF. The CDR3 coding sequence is TGCAGCGTTGTAGTGAATGGCTACACCTTC.

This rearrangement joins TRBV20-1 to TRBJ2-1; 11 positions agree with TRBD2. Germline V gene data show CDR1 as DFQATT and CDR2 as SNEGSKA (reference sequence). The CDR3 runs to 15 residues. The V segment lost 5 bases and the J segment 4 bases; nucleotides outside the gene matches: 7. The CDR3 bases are TGCAGTGCTGGAAGACTAGCGGGGAGATACAATGAGCAGTTCTTC. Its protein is CSAGRLAGRYNEQFF.

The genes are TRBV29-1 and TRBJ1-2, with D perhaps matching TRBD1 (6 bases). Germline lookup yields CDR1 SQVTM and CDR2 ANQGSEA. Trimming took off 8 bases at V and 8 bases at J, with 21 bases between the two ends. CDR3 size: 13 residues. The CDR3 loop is CSHRLQGREGYTF. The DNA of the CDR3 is TGCAGCCATAGACTACAGGGCCGTGAGGGCTACACCTTC. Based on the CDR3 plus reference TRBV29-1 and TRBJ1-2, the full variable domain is SAVISQKPSRDICQRGTSLTIQCQVDSQVTMMFWYRQQPGQSLTLIATANQGSEATYESGFVIDKFPISRPNLTFSTLTVSNMSPEDSSIYLCSHRLQGREGYTFGSGTRLTVV.

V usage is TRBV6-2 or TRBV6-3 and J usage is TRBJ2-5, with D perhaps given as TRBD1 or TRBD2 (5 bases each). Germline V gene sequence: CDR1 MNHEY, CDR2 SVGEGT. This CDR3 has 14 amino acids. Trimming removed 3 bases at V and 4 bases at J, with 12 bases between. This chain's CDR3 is CASSYQPGGETQYF. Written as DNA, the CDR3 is TGTGCCAGCAGTTATCAACCTGGGGGAGAGACCCAGTACTTC.

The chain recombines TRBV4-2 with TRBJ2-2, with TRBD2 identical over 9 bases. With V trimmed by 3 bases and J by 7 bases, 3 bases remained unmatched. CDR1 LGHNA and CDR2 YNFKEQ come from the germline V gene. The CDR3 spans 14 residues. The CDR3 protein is CASSQRGGNGELFF. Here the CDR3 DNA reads TGTGCCAGCAGCCAGCGGGGGGGCAACGGGGAGCTGTTTTTT.

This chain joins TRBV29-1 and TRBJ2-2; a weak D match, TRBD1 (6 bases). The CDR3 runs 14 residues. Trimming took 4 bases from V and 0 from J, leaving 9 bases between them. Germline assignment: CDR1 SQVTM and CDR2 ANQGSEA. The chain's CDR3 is CSVGDRSNTGELFF. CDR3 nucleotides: TGCAGCGTTGGTGACAGGTCGAACACCGGGGAGCTGTTTTTT.

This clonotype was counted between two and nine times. CDR3 in DNA: TGTGCCAGCAGTTGGGGGGGCACCTACGAGCAGTACTTC. Protein: CASSWGGTYEQYF. V usage is TRBV27 and J usage is TRBJ2-7; the D gene is possibly TRBD2 (7 bases). Germline V gives CDR1 MNHEY, CDR2 SMNVEV (reference sequence). The CDR3 contains 13 residues. V was trimmed by 4 bases and J by 2 bases, leaving 9 bases between them.

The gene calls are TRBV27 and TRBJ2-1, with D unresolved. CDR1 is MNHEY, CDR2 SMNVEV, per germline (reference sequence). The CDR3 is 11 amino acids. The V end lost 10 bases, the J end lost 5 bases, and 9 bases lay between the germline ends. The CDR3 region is CATLTDNEQFF. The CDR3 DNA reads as TGTGCCACCCTGACTGACAATGAGCAGTTCTTC.

Written as DNA, the CDR3 is TGTGCCAGCAGCCTTAGCGGGGGGGCGATGGAGACCCAGTACTTC. Residues: CASSLSGGAMETQYF. This rearrangement joins TRBV7-9 to TRBJ2-5; 11 bases fit TRBD2. CDR1 is SEHNR and CDR2 is FQNEAQ in the germline V gene (reference sequence). V was clipped by 5 bases and J by 5 bases; unmatched bases: 7. This CDR3 region has 15 residues. Combining the CDR3 with reference TRBV7-9 and TRBJ2-5 gives the whole variable domain DTGVSQNPRHKITKRGQNVTFRCDPISEHNRLYWYRQTLGQGPEFLTYFQNEAQLEKSRLLSDRFSAERPKGSFSTLEIQRTEQGDSAMYLCASSLSGGAMETQYFGPGTRLLVL.

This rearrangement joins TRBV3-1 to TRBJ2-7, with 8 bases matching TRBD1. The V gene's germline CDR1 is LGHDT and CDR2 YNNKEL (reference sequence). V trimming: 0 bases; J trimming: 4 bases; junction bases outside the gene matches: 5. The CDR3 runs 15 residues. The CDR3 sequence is CASSQDWTGQYEQYF. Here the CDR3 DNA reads TGTGCCAGCAGCCAAGATTGGACAGGGCAGTACGAGCAGTACTTC.

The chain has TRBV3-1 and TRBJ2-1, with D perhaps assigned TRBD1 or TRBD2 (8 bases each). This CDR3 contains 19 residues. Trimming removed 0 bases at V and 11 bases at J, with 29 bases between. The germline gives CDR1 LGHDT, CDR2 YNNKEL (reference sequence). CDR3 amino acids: CASSQDLRTGRATGGKQFF. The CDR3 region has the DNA TGTGCCAGCAGCCAAGATCTCCGGACAGGGAGAGCTACGGGGGGGAAGCAGTTCTTC.

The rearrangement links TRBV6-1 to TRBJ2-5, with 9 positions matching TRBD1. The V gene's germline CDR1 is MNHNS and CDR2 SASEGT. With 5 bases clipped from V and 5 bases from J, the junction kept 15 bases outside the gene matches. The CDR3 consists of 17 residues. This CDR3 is CASSRLSGTGMRETQYF. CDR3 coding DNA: TGTGCCAGCAGTCGCCTCTCCGGGACAGGGATGCGGGAGACCCAGTACTTC.

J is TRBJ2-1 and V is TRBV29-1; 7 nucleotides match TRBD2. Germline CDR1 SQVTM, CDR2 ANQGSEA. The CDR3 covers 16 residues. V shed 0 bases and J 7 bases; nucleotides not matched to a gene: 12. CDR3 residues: CSVEDAGGSPLNEQFF. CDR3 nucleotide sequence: TGCAGCGTTGAAGATGCCGGGGGGTCCCCTTTAAATGAGCAGTTCTTC.

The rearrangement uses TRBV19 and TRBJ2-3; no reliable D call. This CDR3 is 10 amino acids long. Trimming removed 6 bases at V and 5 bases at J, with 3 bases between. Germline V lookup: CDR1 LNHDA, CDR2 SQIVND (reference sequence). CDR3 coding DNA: TGTGCCAGTAGCGGAGATACGCAGTATTTT. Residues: CASSGDTQYF.

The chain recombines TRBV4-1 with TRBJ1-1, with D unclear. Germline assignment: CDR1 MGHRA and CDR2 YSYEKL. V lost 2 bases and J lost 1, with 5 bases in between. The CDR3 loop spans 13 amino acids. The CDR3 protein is CASSQKGNTEAFF. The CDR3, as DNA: TGCGCCAGCAGCCAAAAGGGGAACACTGAAGCTTTCTTT.

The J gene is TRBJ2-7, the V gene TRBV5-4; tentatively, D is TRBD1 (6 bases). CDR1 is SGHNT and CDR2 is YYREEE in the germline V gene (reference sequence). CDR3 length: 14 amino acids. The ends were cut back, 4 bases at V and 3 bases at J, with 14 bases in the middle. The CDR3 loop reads CASSEGQGYYEQYF. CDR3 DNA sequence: TGTGCCAGCAGCGAGGGACAAGGGTACTACGAGCAGTACTTC. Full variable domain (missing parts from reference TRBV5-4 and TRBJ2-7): ETGVTQSPTHLIKTRGQQVTLRCSSQSGHNTVSWYQQALGQGPQFIFQYYREEENGRGNFPPRFSGLQFPNYSSELNVNALELDDSALYLCASSEGQGYYEQYFGPGTRLTVT.

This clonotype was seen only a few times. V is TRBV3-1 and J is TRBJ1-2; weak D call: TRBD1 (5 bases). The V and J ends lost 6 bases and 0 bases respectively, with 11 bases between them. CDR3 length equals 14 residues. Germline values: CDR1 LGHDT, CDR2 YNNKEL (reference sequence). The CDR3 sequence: CASRSEGSNYGYTF. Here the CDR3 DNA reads TGTGCCAGCAGATCCGAGGGGTCTAACTATGGCTACACCTTC.

The CDR3 loop reads CASTDSDRFGELFF. Here the CDR3 DNA reads TGTGCCAGCACCGACAGTGACCGGTTCGGGGAGCTGTTTTTT. The gene calls are TRBV7-9 and TRBJ2-2; a possible D gene is TRBD1 (5 bases). CDR3 length equals 14 residues. Germline-derived CDR1 and CDR2 are SEHNR and FQNEAQ (reference sequence). Trimming stripped 7 bases from V and 7 bases from J, with 16 bases between.

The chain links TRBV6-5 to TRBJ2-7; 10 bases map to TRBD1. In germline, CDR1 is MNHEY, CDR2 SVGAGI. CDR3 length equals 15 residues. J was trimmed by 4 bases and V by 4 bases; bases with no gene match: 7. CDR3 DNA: TGTGCCAGCAGTTGGGGGACAGGGGTGGGGTACGAGCAGTACTTC. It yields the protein CASSWGTGVGYEQYF.

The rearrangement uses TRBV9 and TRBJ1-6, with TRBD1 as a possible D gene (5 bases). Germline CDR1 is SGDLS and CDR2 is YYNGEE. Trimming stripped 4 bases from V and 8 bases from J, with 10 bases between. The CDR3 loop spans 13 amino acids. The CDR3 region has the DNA TGTGCCAGCAGCTACGGGGGTGATTCACCCCTCCACTTT. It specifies CASSYGGDSPLHF.

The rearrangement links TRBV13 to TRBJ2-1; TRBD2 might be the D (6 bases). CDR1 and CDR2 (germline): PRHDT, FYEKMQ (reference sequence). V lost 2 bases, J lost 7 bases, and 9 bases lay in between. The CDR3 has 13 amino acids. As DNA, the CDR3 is TGTGCCAGCAGCTTATCGGGGGAAAATGAGCAGTTCTTC. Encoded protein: CASSLSGENEQFF.

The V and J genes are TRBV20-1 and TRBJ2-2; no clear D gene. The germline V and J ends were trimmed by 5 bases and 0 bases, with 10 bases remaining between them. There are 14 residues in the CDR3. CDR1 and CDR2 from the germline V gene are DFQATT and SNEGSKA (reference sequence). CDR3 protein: CSAERLANTGELFF. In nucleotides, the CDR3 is TGCAGTGCTGAACGACTCGCGAACACCGGGGAGCTGTTTTTT.

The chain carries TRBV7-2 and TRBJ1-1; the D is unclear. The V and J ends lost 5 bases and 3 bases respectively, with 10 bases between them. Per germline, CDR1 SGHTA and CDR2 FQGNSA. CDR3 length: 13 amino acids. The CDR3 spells CASSPSPYTEAFF. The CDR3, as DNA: TGTGCCAGCAGCCCTTCCCCTTACACTGAAGCTTTCTTT.

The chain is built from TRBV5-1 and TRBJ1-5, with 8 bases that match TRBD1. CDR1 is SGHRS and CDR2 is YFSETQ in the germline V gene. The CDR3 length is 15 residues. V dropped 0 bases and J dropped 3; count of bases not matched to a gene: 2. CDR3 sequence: CASSLAGQDNQPQHF. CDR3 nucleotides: TGCGCCAGCAGCTTGGCGGGACAGGACAATCAGCCCCAGCATTTT. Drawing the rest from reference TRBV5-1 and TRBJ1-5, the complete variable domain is KAGVTQTPRYLIKTRGQQVTLSCSPISGHRSVSWYQQTPGQGLQFLFEYFSETQRNKGNFPGRFSGRQFSNSRSEMNVSTLELGDSALYLCASSLAGQDNQPQHFGDGTRLSIL.

The CDR3 loop reads CASSFRDTDTQYF. DNA for the CDR3: TGTGCCAGCAGTTTCAGGGACACAGATACGCAGTATTTT. This chain uses TRBV27 with TRBJ2-3; D is possibly TRBD1 (5 bases). The ends were cut back, 3 bases at V and 2 bases at J, with 6 bases in the middle. Germline V gives CDR1 MNHEY, CDR2 SMNVEV (reference sequence). CDR3 length equals 13 residues.

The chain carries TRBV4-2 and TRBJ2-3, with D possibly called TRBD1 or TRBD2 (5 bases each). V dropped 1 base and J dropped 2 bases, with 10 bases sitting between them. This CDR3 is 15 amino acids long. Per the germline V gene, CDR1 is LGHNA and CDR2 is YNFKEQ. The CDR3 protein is CASSQGGADTDTQYF. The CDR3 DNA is TGTGCCAGCAGCCAAGGAGGGGCCGACACAGATACGCAGTATTTT.

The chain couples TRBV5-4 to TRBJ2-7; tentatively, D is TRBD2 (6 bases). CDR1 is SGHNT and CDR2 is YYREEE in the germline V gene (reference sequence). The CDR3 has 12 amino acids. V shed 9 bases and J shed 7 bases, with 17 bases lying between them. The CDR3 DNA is TGTGCCACCCGGGACTCCAAGTTAGAGCAGTACTTC. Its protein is CATRDSKLEQYF.

CDR3 in DNA: TGCAGCGTAGCCGGGACAGGGATGAACACTGAAGCTTTCTTT. Protein sequence: CSVAGTGMNTEAFF. V usage is TRBV29-1 and J usage is TRBJ1-1; 9 bases align to TRBD1. Per the germline V gene, CDR1 is SQVTM and CDR2 is ANQGSEA. The CDR3 is made up of 14 amino acids. The junction had 5 bases not matched to a gene; V was cut back by 6 bases and J by 0 bases.

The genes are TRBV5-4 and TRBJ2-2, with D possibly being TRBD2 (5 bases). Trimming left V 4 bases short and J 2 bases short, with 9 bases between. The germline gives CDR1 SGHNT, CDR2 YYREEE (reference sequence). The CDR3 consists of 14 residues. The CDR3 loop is CASSPPGNTGELFF. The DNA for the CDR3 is TGTGCCAGCAGCCCTCCGGGAAACACCGGGGAGCTGTTTTTT.

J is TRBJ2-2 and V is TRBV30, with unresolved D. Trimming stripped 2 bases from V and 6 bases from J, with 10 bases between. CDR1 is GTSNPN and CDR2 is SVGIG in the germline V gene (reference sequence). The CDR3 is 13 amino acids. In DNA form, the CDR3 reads TGTGCCTGGAGTTGGGCGCGGCCCGGGGAGCTGTTTTTT. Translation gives CAWSWARPGELFF.